This T cell receptor (beta chain) appears in the sequencing data of a study of T cell responses to AZD1222 COVID-19 vaccine. Study observations and caveats: Donor demographics were predominantly white British with a female majority; clonal diversity may be underestimated. Targeting of unmutated variant regions was reportedly seen in nearly half of spike-specific TCRs. Repertoires in all cases were sampled only once the peak T cell response had passed. Just 5 to 7 people given AZD1222 tested seropositive at baseline.

The germline V and J ends were trimmed by 2 bases and 2 bases, with 9 bases remaining between them. The germline gives CDR1 SGHRS, CDR2 YFSETQ. There are 14 residues in the CDR3. This table comes from immunoSEQ multiplex PCR, and its TCRdb copy is limited to in-frame clones, with some not included. The sample holds approximately 84,000 clones, approximately 83% seen once. This clone was found a few times. The target antigen is unknown. The sample has other DNA sequences that encode this CDR3 too. The sample was peripheral blood, taken 28 days after the second AZD1222 dose. This chain connects TRBV5-1 to TRBJ2-3; D is perhaps TRBD1 (6 bases). The receptor was derived from an adult who received the AZD1222 COVID-19 vaccine. The CDR3 bases are TGCGCCAGCAGCTTCACAGGGAACACAGATACGCAGTATTTT. Its translation is CASSFTGNTDTQYF.